The T cell receptor (beta chain) described here comes from a study of glioma-infiltrating T cells (dated by TCRdb to about 2016). Notes on the research overall: Sequencing of TCR alpha- and beta-chain repertoires was performed on glioma tissue, on non-neoplastic brain tissue, and on matched peripheral blood mononuclear cells. Each tissue-infiltrating repertoire was compared with the same patient's peripheral blood repertoire to measure divergence between tissue and blood T-cell populations. The paired cohort was made up of three low-grade glioma patients, about 8 primary glioblastoma patients and three non-glioma patients who contributed non-neoplastic brain tissue. Broad study findings and their caveats: Group comparisons rested on small numbers: three non-neoplastic, three low-grade glioma and fewer than 10 glioblastoma patients. VJ-independent divergence between tissue and blood was lower than expected in non-neoplastic patients but higher than expected in all gliomas, particularly low-grade gliomas. Only a very small number of CDR3 sequences turned up in both tissue and blood, a result put down to high CDR3 diversity combined with limited sampling.

V lost 0 bases and J lost 3 bases, and the count of bases not matched to a germline gene is 2. Sequences MNHEY (CDR1) and SMNVEV (CDR2) are obtained from the germline V gene (reference sequence). Its CDR3 holds 15 amino acids, cysteine through phenylalanine. Just CDR3 DNA is preserved here, 45 bases in frame from base 1. Comment on this clonotype: The specificity of this receptor is unknown. No much larger clonotype is one base removed from it; base qualities were not supplied.

The iRepertoire nested amplicon-rescue multiplex PCR (arm-PCR) platform was used to amplify TCR alpha and beta CDR3 regions from RNA. The input for one-step reverse transcription and amplification was about 95-450 ng of either tissue mRNA or PBMC total RNA. After bead purification, a secondary multiplex PCR added Illumina adapters, and libraries were gel-purified between 200 and 400 bp. The libraries contained internal 6-nucleotide barcodes that were used for demultiplexing. Libraries were sequenced on an Illumina MiSeq with 2x220 or 2x250 nucleotide paired-end reads. Under the source paper's analysis protocol: FLASH 1.2.11 was used to merge paired reads, and BWA-MEM then aligned the reads to the GRCh37 human genome before TRA and TRB reads were extracted. An IMGT-derived reference of cassette sequences and CDR3 motifs, with pseudogenes included, was used for V and J assignment. Reads were translated in three frames, and productive CDR3s were defined as those with a C...FGXG motif and no stop codons. A clonotype was defined as a unique combination of a V-J cassette pair and a CDR3 amino acid sequence. Filtering of reads was based on Hamming distance, with the threshold set by the sequence error rate of each sample in mapped regions. TCRdb applied fastp at Q25 and MiXCR to the public reads, then kept only in-frame beta chains. Here each entry gathers all rows of one CDR3 protein and keeps the most common genes and DNA. These V and J calls originate from TCRdb's pipeline instead of the authors' own analysis. In this sample the table shows 150,000 to 200,000 distinct CDR3 sequences, 25% to 35% of which occur a single time. 20% of the sample is taken by the ten largest.

Specimen: glioma tissue, nonneoplastic brain tissue, or PBMCs (not recorded which). The sequence links TRBV27 to TRBJ1-5; the junction holds 7 bases that match TRBD1. The receptor was isolated from a human donor with low-grade glioma or glioblastoma, undergoing nonglioma brain surgery, or in good health (not recorded which). The sequenced DNA is TGTGCCAGCAGTTTATCAGGGGGCCCCAATCAGCCCCAGCATTTT. It translates as CASSLSGGPNQPQHF.